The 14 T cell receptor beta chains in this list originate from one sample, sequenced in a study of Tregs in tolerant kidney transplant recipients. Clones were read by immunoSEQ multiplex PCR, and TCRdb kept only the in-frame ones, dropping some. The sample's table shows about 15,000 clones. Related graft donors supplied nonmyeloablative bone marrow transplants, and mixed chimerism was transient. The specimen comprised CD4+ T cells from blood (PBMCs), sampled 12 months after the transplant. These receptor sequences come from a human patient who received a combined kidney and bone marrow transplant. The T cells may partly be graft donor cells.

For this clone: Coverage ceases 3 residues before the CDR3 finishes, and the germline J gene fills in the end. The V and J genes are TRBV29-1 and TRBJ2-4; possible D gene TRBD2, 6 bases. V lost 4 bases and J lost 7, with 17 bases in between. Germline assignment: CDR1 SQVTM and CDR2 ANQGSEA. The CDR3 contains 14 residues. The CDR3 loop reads CSVGSTVEGNIQYF. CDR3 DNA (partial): TGCAGCGTTGGTTCGACAGTGGAGGGGAACATT.

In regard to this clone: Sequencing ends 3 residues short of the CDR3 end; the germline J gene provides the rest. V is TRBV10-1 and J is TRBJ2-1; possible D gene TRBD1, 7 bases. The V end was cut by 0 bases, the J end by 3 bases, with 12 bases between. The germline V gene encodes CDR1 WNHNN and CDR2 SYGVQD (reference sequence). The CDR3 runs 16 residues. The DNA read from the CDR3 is TGCGCCAGCAGTGAGTCGAGACAGGGAGGCTACAATGAG. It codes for CASSESRQGGYNE. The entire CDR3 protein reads CASSESRQGGYNEQFF.

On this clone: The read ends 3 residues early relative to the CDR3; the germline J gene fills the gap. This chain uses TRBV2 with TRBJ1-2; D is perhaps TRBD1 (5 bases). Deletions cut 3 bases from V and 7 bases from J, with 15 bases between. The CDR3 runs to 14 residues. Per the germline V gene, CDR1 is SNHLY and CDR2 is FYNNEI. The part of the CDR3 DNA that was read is TGTGCCAGCAGTGAGACGGCAGGGTCTGCTGGC. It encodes CASSETAGSAG. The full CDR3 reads CASSETAGSAGYTF.

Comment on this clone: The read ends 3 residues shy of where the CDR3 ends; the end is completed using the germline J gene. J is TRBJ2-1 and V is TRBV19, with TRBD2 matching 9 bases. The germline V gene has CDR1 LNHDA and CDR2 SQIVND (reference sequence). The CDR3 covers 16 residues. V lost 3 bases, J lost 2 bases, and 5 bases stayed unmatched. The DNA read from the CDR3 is TGTGCCAGTAGTATTGGGGGCGGGAGGGCCTACAATGAG. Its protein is CASSIGGGRAYNE. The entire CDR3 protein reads CASSIGGGRAYNEQFF.

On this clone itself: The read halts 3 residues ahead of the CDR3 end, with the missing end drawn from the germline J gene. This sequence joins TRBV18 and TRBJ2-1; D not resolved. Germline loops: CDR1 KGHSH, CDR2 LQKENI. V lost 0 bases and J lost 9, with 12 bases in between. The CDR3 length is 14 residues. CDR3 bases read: TGTGCCAGCTCACCACCGTCAACTCCGGGTGAG. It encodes CASSPPSTPGE. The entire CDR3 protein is CASSPPSTPGEQFF.

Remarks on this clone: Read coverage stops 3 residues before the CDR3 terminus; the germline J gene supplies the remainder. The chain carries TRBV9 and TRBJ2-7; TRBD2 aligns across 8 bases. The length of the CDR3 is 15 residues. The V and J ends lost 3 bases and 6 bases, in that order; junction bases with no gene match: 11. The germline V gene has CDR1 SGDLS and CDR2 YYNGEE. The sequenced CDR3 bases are TGTGCCAGCAGCGCCACGTCGGGACTAGTCGTCGAG. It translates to CASSATSGLVVE. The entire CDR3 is CASSATSGLVVEQYF.

The CDR3 loop reads CASSYSDRGYLYYEQYF. CDR3 DNA, as far as it was read: TGTGCCAGCAGTTACTCGGACCGCGGGTATCTTTACTACGAG. The chain couples TRBV6-2 or TRBV6-3 to TRBJ2-7; D possibly corresponds to TRBD2 (5 bases). The read halts 3 residues ahead of the CDR3 end, with the missing end drawn from the germline J gene. Germline-derived CDR1 and CDR2 are MNHEY and SVGEGT. The CDR3 is made up of 17 amino acids. V lost 0 bases and J 3 bases, leaving 18 bases between the germline ends.

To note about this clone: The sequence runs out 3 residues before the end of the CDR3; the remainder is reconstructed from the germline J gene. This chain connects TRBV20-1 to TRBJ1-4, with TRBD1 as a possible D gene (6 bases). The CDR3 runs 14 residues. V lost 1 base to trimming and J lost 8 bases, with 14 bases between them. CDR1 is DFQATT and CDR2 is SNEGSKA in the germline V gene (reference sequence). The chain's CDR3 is CSARGVGAPEKLFF. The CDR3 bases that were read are TGCAGTGCTAGAGGGGTGGGGGCACCCGAAAAA.

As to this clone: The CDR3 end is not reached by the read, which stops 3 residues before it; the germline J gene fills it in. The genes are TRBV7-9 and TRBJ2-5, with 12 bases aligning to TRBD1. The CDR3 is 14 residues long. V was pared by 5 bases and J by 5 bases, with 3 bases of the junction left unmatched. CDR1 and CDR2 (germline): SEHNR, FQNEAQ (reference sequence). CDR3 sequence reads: CASSPGQGAETQYF. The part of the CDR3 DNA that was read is TGTGCCAGCAGCCCGGGACAGGGGGCTGAGACC. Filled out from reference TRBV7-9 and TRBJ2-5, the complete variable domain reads DTGVSQNPRHKITKRGQNVTFRCDPISEHNRLYWYRQTLGQGPEFLTYFQNEAQLEKSRLLSDRFSAERPKGSFSTLEIQRTEQGDSAMYLCASSPGQGAETQYFGPGTRLLVL.

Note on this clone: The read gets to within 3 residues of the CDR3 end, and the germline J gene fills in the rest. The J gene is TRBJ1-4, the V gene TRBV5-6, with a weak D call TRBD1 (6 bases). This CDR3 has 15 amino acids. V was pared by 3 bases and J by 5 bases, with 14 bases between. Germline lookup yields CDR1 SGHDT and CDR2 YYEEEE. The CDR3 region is CASSSNRALNEKLFF. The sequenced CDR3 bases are TGTGCCAGCAGCTCCAACAGGGCTTTGAATGAAAAA.

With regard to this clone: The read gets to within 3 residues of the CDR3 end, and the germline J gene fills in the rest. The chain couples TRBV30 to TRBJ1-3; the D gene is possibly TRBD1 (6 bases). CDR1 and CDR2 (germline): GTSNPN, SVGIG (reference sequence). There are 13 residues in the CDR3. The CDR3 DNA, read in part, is TGTGCGCTACGGACAGTTTCTGGAAACACC. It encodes CALRTVSGNT. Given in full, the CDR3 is CALRTVSGNTIYF.

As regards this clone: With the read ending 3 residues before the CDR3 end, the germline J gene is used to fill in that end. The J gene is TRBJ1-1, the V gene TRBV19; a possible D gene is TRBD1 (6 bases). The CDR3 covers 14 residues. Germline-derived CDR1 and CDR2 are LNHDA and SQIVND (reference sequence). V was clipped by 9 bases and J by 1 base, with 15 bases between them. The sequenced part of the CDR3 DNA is TGTGCCAGCAAATTGACAGGCCCGAACACTGAA. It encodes CASKLTGPNTE. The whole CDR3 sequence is CASKLTGPNTEAFF.

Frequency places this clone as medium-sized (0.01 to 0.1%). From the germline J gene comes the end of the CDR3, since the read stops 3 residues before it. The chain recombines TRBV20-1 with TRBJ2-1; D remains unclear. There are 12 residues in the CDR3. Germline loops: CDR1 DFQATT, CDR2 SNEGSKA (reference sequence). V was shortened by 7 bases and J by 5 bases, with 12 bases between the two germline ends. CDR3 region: CSVHYTDNEQFF. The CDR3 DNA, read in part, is TGCAGTGTTCACTACACCGACAATGAG.

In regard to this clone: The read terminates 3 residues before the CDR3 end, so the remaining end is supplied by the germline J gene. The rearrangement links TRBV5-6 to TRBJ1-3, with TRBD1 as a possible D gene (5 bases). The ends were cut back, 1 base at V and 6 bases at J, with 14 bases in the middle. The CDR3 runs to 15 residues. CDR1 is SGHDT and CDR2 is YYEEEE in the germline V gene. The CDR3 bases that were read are TGTGCCAGCAGCTTGATTGGCAGGGCAGAAAACACC. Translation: CASSLIGRAENT. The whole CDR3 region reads CASSLIGRAENTIYF. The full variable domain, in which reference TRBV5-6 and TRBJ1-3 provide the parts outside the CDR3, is DAGVTQSPTHLIKTRGQQVTLRCSPKSGHDTVSWYQQALGQGPQFIFQYYEEEERQRGNFPDRFSGHQFPNYSSELNVNALLLGDSALYLCASSLIGRAENTIYFGEGSWLTVV.